This T cell receptor beta chain came from a study of cytomegalovirus exposure and HLA in healthy donors. Findings and caveats of the study: TCR beta sequences numbering about 17,000 were associated with HLA alleles at 0.05 false discovery rate in a later analysis.

PCR primers comprised 60 Vbeta and 13 Jbeta primers. Per the authors' pipeline: In a later analysis, of 80 million or so unique beta chains, some 10 million appeared in at least two donors. The data were produced by immunoSEQ multiplex PCR, yet TCRdb's version contains in-frame clones alone and is incomplete. V and J calls and clone size are as listed in that table; D and trimming were resolved from the DNA. The table records roughly 77,000 clones, 65% to 70% of them present only once. For this clone: Its antigen is not identified.

Specimen: PBMCs. The sequence derives from a woman in her forties or fifties in good health and CMV-seropositive.

CDR3: CATSRGGRGIFTEAFF. DNA for the CDR3: TGTGCCACCAGCAGAGGAGGCAGGGGGATATTCACTGAAGCTTTCTTT. The rearrangement links TRBV15 to TRBJ1-1; 7 nucleotides match TRBD1. After removal of 1 base from V and 4 bases from J, the junction contained 9 bases not matched to a gene. The CDR3 runs to 16 residues. From germline, CDR1 is LNHNV and CDR2 YYDKDF (reference sequence).